This paragraph reports one T cell receptor (beta chain). The CDR3 consists of 14 residues. The germline V and J ends were trimmed by 2 bases and 5 bases, with 12 bases remaining between them. Per the germline V gene, CDR1 is MNHEY and CDR2 is SMNVEV (reference sequence). Original handling: Amplified reference gene primers provided the basis for estimating nucleated cell counts. Clones were read by immunoSEQ multiplex PCR, and TCRdb kept only the in-frame ones, dropping some. The V and J calls and clone size come from that table; D and trimming were worked out from the DNA. This sample carries around 120,000 clones, 69% of them seen once, and the ten largest clones take around 6.3%. This sample was included in a study of blood T cell repertoires in COVID-19. Study-wide context: There were acute and convalescent COVID-19 samples, and they came from the United States, Italy and Spain. In each case, the material was cDNA or gDNA derived from T cells, B-cell-depleted T cells, or PBMCs.

This sequence joins TRBV27 and TRBJ2-5; tentative D call: TRBD1 (6 bases). The material sequenced was peripheral blood. The sequence was collected from a man older than 75 with acute or convalescent COVID-19. The CDR3 loop reads CASSLTQGGETQYF. The DNA of the CDR3 is TGTGCCAGCAGTTTAACACAGGGTGGGGAGACCCAGTACTTC.